The 14 T cell receptor beta chains below were found in one sample sequenced in a study of glioma-infiltrating T cells listed by TCRdb under 2016. Sequenced using an Illumina MiSeq. The iRepertoire nested amplicon-rescue multiplex PCR (arm-PCR) platform was used to amplify TCR alpha and beta CDR3 regions from RNA. TCRdb applied fastp at Q25 and MiXCR to the public reads, then kept only in-frame beta chains. Every entry covers one CDR3 protein and lists the most common genes and DNA from its rows. The sample includes about 180,000 distinct CDR3 sequences, with about 40% observed a single time. Of the sample, about 5.2% is held by the ten largest clones. Sequencing was performed on glioma tissue, nonneoplastic brain tissue, or PBMCs (not recorded which). Receptors originate from a human donor with low-grade glioma or glioblastoma, undergoing nonglioma brain surgery, or in good health (not recorded which).

J is TRBJ2-7 and V is TRBV28, with TRBD1 as a possible D gene (5 bases). Germline-derived CDR1 and CDR2 are MDHEN and SYDVKM. CDR3 length: 14 amino acids. V lost 6 bases to trimming and J lost 3 bases, with 15 bases between them. CDR3 coding DNA: TGTGCCAGCAGGCCTAAAGGGGTTATCTACGAGCAGTACTTC. Translation gives CASRPKGVIYEQYF.

About this clonotype: A much larger clonotype is one base distant, so this may be a read error. This chain joins TRBV2 and TRBJ1-2; a possible D gene is TRBD1 (6 bases). In germline, CDR1 is SNHLY, CDR2 FYNNEI. The CDR3 loop spans 14 amino acids. V lost 11 bases, J lost 2 bases, and 18 bases lay in between. The CDR3 loop is CAGGRDMGNYGYTF. As DNA, the CDR3 is TGTGCCGGTGGACGGGACATGGGAAACTATGGCTACACCTTC.

Within the sample, this clonotype is medium-sized. The chain carries TRBV7-2 and TRBJ2-7; 11 bases are shared with TRBD1. CDR1 and CDR2 from the germline V gene are SGHTA and FQGNSA. CDR3 length equals 15 residues. The junction had 5 bases not matched to a gene; V was cut back by 3 bases and J by 4 bases. This chain's CDR3 is CASSLTGQGGYEQYF. The DNA for the CDR3 is TGTGCCAGCAGCTTGACGGGACAGGGGGGTTACGAGCAGTACTTC.

This clonotype turned up a few times. The chain combines TRBV7-9 with TRBJ2-7, with 11 bases identical to TRBD2. The junction had 2 bases not matched to a gene; V was cut back by 1 base and J by 0 bases. Germline CDR1 reads SEHNR; CDR2 reads FQNEAQ (reference sequence). The CDR3 is 16 amino acids. The CDR3 here is CASSLGGLAVSYEQYF. CDR3 DNA sequence: TGTGCCAGCAGCTTAGGGGGACTAGCGGTCTCCTACGAGCAGTACTTC.

In this sample, this clonotype turned up many times. The genes are TRBV20-1 and TRBJ2-3; no reliable D call. The V end was cut by 6 bases, the J end by 0 bases, with 19 bases between. Germline V gene lookup returns CDR1 DFQATT and CDR2 SNEGSKA (reference sequence). The CDR3 has 16 residues. The CDR3 reads CSAPSFVEPSTDTQYF. The CDR3, as DNA: TGCAGTGCCCCCTCGTTCGTGGAACCTAGCACAGATACGCAGTATTTT.

The chain recombines TRBV6-5 with TRBJ2-3; 11 nucleotides line up with TRBD2. Unmatched junction bases numbered 6, after V lost 7 bases and J lost 3 bases. Germline loops: CDR1 MNHEY, CDR2 SVGAGI. The CDR3 spans 15 residues. CDR3 residues: CASTLGLAATDTQYF. The CDR3 bases are TGTGCCAGCACCCTGGGACTAGCGGCGACAGATACGCAGTATTTT.

Concerning this clonotype: Just one base apart from a much larger clone, this may be a read error. V gene TRBV20-1 combines with J gene TRBJ2-7, with 8 bases lining up with TRBD2. J lost 5 bases, V lost 6 bases, and 9 bases had no gene match. Per the germline V gene, CDR1 is DFQATT and CDR2 is SNEGSKA (reference sequence). The CDR3 runs to 13 residues. CDR3 DNA sequence: TGCAGTGCGACGGGACTAGGGGGGGACGAGCAGTACTTC. Encoded protein: CSATGLGGDEQYF.

Points on this clonotype: This may be a read error: a much more frequent sequence differs by one nucleotide. The chain carries TRBV28 and TRBJ2-1; D gene ambiguous. CDR3 length: 10 residues. V was trimmed by 8 bases and J by 10 bases, leaving 9 bases between them. The germline gives CDR1 MDHEN, CDR2 SYDVKM. This CDR3 reads CASGTYEQFF. The CDR3 DNA is TGTGCCAGCGGAACCTACGAGCAGTTCTTC.

J is TRBJ2-1 and V is TRBV5-1; D unresolved. The V end was cut by 7 bases, the J end by 6 bases, with 8 bases between. The CDR3 has 11 amino acids. Germline loops: CDR1 SGHRS, CDR2 YFSETQ. CDR3 coding DNA: TGCGCCAGCGGGCCTCCCAATGAGCAGTTCTTC. Translated, it gives CASGPPNEQFF. Using reference TRBV5-1 and TRBJ2-1 for the parts outside the CDR3, the full variable domain is KAGVTQTPRYLIKTRGQQVTLSCSPISGHRSVSWYQQTPGQGLQFLFEYFSETQRNKGNFPGRFSGRQFSNSRSEMNVSTLELGDSALYLCASGPPNEQFFGPGTRLTVL.

Turning to this clonotype: A junction end diverges from the germline sequence, so it may reflect a read error. The CDR3 region is CARGTVSYGYSF. The DNA of the CDR3 is TGTGCCAGGGGCACAGTGAGCTATGGCTACAGCTTC. The chain joins TRBV2 to TRBJ1-2; no firm D call. Germline lookup yields CDR1 SNHLY and CDR2 FYNNEI. The CDR3 totals 12 residues.

Comment on this clonotype: The germline gene is not matched at one end of the junction; a read error may be the cause. This chain joins TRBV6-2 or TRBV6-3 and TRBJ2-5; D is possibly TRBD1 or TRBD2 (5 bases each). The CDR3 spans 13 residues. Germline CDR1 MNHEY, CDR2 SVGEGT. In DNA, the CDR3 is TGTGCCATCAGTGGGGGAGAGCAAGAGACCCAGTACTTC. Translation: CAISGGEQETQYF.

Details on this clonotype: This may arise from a read error, as a much more abundant clone is one base away. J is TRBJ2-1 and V is TRBV4-1, with 10 nucleotides matching TRBD2. Germline CDR1 and CDR2: MGHRA and YSYEKL. The CDR3 length is 14 residues. The CDR3 protein is CASRQDGLADEQFF. The CDR3 nucleotides read TGCGCCAGCAGACAAGATGGACTAGCGGATGAGCAGTTCTTC.

This rearrangement joins TRBV3-1 to TRBJ2-5; weak D call: TRBD2 (6 bases). CDR1 is LGHDT and CDR2 is YNNKEL in the germline V gene (reference sequence). The CDR3 is made up of 15 amino acids. The V and J ends lost 2 bases and 2 bases respectively, with 12 bases between them. The CDR3, as DNA: TGTGCCAGCAGCCAAAGATCGGGAGAGCAAGAGACCCAGTACTTC. Its translation is CASSQRSGEQETQYF.

Concerning this clonotype: Its ends do not fully match the called genes, so a read error is possible. The chain links TRBV28 to TRBJ2-1; TRBD2 matches 14 bases. This CDR3 spans 14 amino acids. Germline V gene data show CDR1 as MDHEN and CDR2 as SYDVKM. The CDR3 sequence is CASSTGLAGGEQLF. For the CDR3, the DNA is TGTGCCAGCAGTACCGGACTAGCGGGAGGCGAGCAGCTCTTC.